The 31 T cell receptor beta chains below come from one sample, sequenced in a study of T cell responses to AZD1222 COVID-19 vaccine. Repertoires were generated with immunoSEQ multiplex PCR, while TCRdb's copy carries only in-frame clones and drops some. Counted here are about 98,000 clones, 88% occurring once; the ten biggest clones make up approximately 6.3%. Source: peripheral blood, taken on day 0 of AZD1222 vaccination. The receptor set was obtained from an adult in good health.

This sequence joins TRBV7-3 and TRBJ2-1; 9 nucleotides agree with TRBD2. Germline loops: CDR1 SGHTA, CDR2 FQGTGA. The CDR3 consists of 16 residues. With V trimmed by 5 bases and J by 7 bases, 12 bases remained unmatched. The CDR3 DNA reads TGTGCCAGCAGCCCCCCCAATGGCGGGAGGGGGAATGAGCAGTTCTTC. This sequence encodes CASSPPNGGRGNEQFF.

This chain links TRBV11-3 with TRBJ2-7; TRBD2 matches 9 bases. Germline loops: CDR1 SGHNT, CDR2 YENEEA. The CDR3 consists of 14 residues. V shed 5 bases and J 5 bases; nucleotides not matched to a gene: 7. The CDR3 is CASSPREGRNEQYF. CDR3 DNA sequence: TGTGCCAGCAGCCCGCGGGAGGGCCGGAACGAGCAGTACTTC.

The chain joins TRBV19 to TRBJ1-4; TRBD1 might be the D (5 bases). The V gene lost 5 bases and the J gene lost 5 bases, with 18 bases spanning the gap. The CDR3 extends over 16 amino acids. Per the germline V gene, CDR1 is LNHDA and CDR2 is SQIVND (reference sequence). For the CDR3, the DNA is TGTGCCAGTAGTTTGGGGCCAGTTTGGGGAAATGAAAAACTGTTTTTT. It translates to CASSLGPVWGNEKLFF.

The V gene is TRBV28, the J gene TRBJ2-1, with TRBD1 identical over 12 bases. The CDR3 runs to 15 residues. The V gene's germline CDR1 is MDHEN and CDR2 SYDVKM. V lost 6 bases, J lost 7 bases, and 7 bases stayed unmatched. CDR3 DNA: TGTGCCAGCAGCCCCGGGACAGGGGGCGGGAATGAGCAGTTCTTC. Translation gives CASSPGTGGGNEQFF.

This clone appeared once. This chain connects TRBV5-1 to TRBJ1-4, with no clear D. CDR3 length: 14 amino acids. Germline V lookup: CDR1 SGHRS, CDR2 YFSETQ. V lost 4 bases and J lost 0, with 7 bases in between. CDR3 amino acids: CASSRLATNEKLFF. The CDR3 DNA sequence: TGCGCCAGCAGCCGGTTAGCAACTAATGAAAAACTGTTTTTT.

The DNA for the CDR3 is TGTGCCAGCAGCTTTGAAGGCAGCTTGGGTGAGCAGTACTTC. Its translation: CASSFEGSLGEQYF. The chain combines TRBV7-9 with TRBJ2-7; D is unclear. Trimming stripped 3 bases from V and 7 bases from J, with 16 bases between. Per the germline V gene, CDR1 is SEHNR and CDR2 is FQNEAQ (reference sequence). This CDR3 comprises 14 residues.

The chain's CDR3 is CASSPGQNSYNEQFF. CDR3 bases: TGTGCCAGCAGCCCCGGACAGAACTCCTACAATGAGCAGTTCTTC. The gene calls are TRBV5-4 and TRBJ2-1; possible D gene TRBD1, 6 bases. V dropped 4 bases and J dropped 0 bases, with 11 bases sitting between them. The CDR3 has 15 residues. Per germline, CDR1 SGHNT and CDR2 YYREEE (reference sequence).

This chain connects TRBV5-6 to TRBJ1-5; no clear D. V lost 0 bases, J lost 3 bases, and 4 bases lay in between. Germline CDR1 and CDR2: SGHDT and YYEEEE. There are 13 residues in the CDR3. The CDR3 spells CASSLGNNQPQHF. In DNA, the CDR3 is TGTGCCAGCAGCTTGGGCAACAATCAGCCCCAGCATTTT.

The chain combines TRBV12-5 with TRBJ2-1; 10 nucleotides match TRBD1. The CDR3 runs to 14 residues. J lost 5 bases, V lost 6 bases, and 4 bases had no gene match. Germline values: CDR1 LGHNT, CDR2 FRNRAP. The CDR3: CASGKGTGDNEQFF. The CDR3 nucleotides read TGTGCTAGTGGAAAGGGGACAGGGGACAATGAGCAGTTCTTC.

A single count supports this clone. The chain recombines TRBV19 with TRBJ2-7; weak D call: TRBD2 (6 bases). The germline V gene has CDR1 LNHDA and CDR2 SQIVND (reference sequence). There are 15 residues in the CDR3. Trimming stripped 5 bases from V and 0 bases from J, with 14 bases between. In DNA, the CDR3 is TGTGCCAGTAGTGTAAGCCCGGGGGTCTCCTACGAGCAGTACTTC. Encoded protein: CASSVSPGVSYEQYF.

This clone was detected once. The CDR3 bases are TGTGCCAGCAGGTACAGGGGTAGAGACACTGAAGCTTTCTTT. This encodes CASRYRGRDTEAFF. The gene calls are TRBV6-5 and TRBJ1-1, with 7 bases identical to TRBD1. Losses at the gene ends were 6 bases for V and 3 bases for J; bases not matched to a gene: 7. CDR1 is MNHEY, CDR2 SVGAGI, per germline. This CDR3 has 14 residues.

The CDR3 bases are TGTGCCTGGAGATCGGGAGGGGCCTACAATGAGCAGTTCTTC. This gives the protein CAWRSGGAYNEQFF. The chain couples TRBV30 to TRBJ2-1, with 8 bases aligning to TRBD2. The CDR3 contains 14 residues. Looked up from germline, CDR1 is GTSNPN and CDR2 is SVGIG (reference sequence). V lost 3 bases to trimming and J lost 2 bases; unmatched junction nucleotides: 3.

The chain recombines TRBV27 with TRBJ2-2; the D is unclear. CDR3 size: 15 residues. Germline V gene data show CDR1 as MNHEY and CDR2 as SMNVEV (reference sequence). V gave up 3 bases and J gave up 2 bases, with 10 bases separating them. The CDR3 sequence: CASSFVTPNTGELFF. CDR3 nucleotide sequence: TGTGCCAGCAGTTTCGTGACTCCAAACACCGGGGAGCTGTTTTTT.

The chain employs TRBV29-1 and TRBJ2-5; D remains unclear. The CDR3 length is 11 residues. V lost 3 bases and J lost 1, with 3 bases in between. Germline V gives CDR1 SQVTM, CDR2 ANQGSEA. CDR3 sequence (DNA): TGCAGCGTTGACACCCAAGAGACCCAGTACTTC. It translates to CSVDTQETQYF. The full variable domain, rest sourced from reference TRBV29-1 and TRBJ2-5, is SAVISQKPSRDICQRGTSLTIQCQVDSQVTMMFWYRQQPGQSLTLIATANQGSEATYESGFVIDKFPISRPNLTFSTLTVSNMSPEDSSIYLCSVDTQETQYFGPGTRLLVL.

The rearrangement joins TRBV28 to TRBJ2-1, with TRBD2 as a possible D gene (6 bases). The CDR3 loop spans 14 amino acids. The germline CDR1 and CDR2 sequences are MDHEN and SYDVKM. The V and J ends lost 3 bases and 9 bases respectively, with 15 bases between them. DNA for the CDR3: TGTGCCAGCAGTTTGGGCGGGGCAGGTATTGAGCAGTTCTTC. It codes for CASSLGGAGIEQFF.

The chain recombines TRBV7-9 with TRBJ2-5, with unresolved D. Looked up from germline, CDR1 is SEHNR and CDR2 is FQNEAQ (reference sequence). The V gene lost 5 bases and the J gene lost 5 bases, with 12 bases spanning the gap. The CDR3 is 13 amino acids. The CDR3 sequence is CASSPPSMETQYF. CDR3 DNA: TGTGCCAGCAGCCCCCCCTCGATGGAGACCCAGTACTTC.

This chain links TRBV7-8 with TRBJ1-4; 8 positions match TRBD1. CDR3 length equals 15 residues. V lost 6 bases to trimming and J lost 8 bases; unmatched junction nucleotides: 11. Germline V gene sequence: CDR1 SGHVS, CDR2 FQNEAQ. The CDR3 bases are TGTGCCAGCAGGGGGAGGACAGGGAGTAGGGAAAAACTGTTTTTT. Translated: CASRGRTGSREKLFF.

This clone turned up a few times. The chain uses TRBV18 and TRBJ2-5, with 16 bases fitting TRBD2. The V gene end was trimmed by 6 bases and the J gene end by 4 bases; junction bases not matched to a gene: 11. The CDR3 is 18 residues long. Germline CDR1 and CDR2: KGHSH and LQKENI. CDR3 bases: TGTGCCAGCTCTCCCAAGGGGACTAGCGGGAGGGCCCGAGAGACCCAGTACTTC. Translating gives CASSPKGTSGRARETQYF.

The rearrangement uses TRBV18 and TRBJ2-1, with a weak D call TRBD2 (5 bases). Per the germline V gene, CDR1 is KGHSH and CDR2 is LQKENI. Trimming took 6 bases from V and 4 from J, leaving 13 bases between them. The CDR3 length is 14 residues. The CDR3, as DNA: TGTGCCAGCTCCCCCCCCGGAGGATACAATGAGCAGTTCTTC. Translation: CASSPPGGYNEQFF. Full variable domain (missing parts from reference TRBV18 and TRBJ2-1): NAGVMQNPRHLVRRRGQEARLRCSPMKGHSHVYWYRQLPEEGLKFMVYLQKENIIDESGMPKERFSAEFPKEGPSILRIQQVVRGDSAAYFCASSPPGGYNEQFFGPGTRLTVL.

The rearrangement uses TRBV27 and TRBJ2-2; the D gene is possibly TRBD2 (7 bases). CDR3 length: 14 residues. Germline V gene sequence: CDR1 MNHEY, CDR2 SMNVEV (reference sequence). Between the trimmed V and J ends, which lost 4 bases and 4 bases, there was a span of 10 bases. The CDR3 spells CASSWEGGTGELFF. In DNA form, the CDR3 reads TGTGCCAGCAGTTGGGAGGGGGGCACCGGGGAGCTGTTTTTT.

The chain is built from TRBV28 and TRBJ1-2, with 9 positions matching TRBD1. Germline CDR1 and CDR2: MDHEN and SYDVKM. This CDR3 comprises 13 residues. Losses at the gene ends were 5 bases for V and 5 bases for J; bases not matched to a gene: 3. CDR3 region: CASSLQGAYGYTF. The CDR3 DNA reads TGTGCCAGCAGTCTACAGGGGGCGTATGGCTACACCTTC.

The V gene is TRBV4-2, the J gene TRBJ1-5; 7 nucleotides align to TRBD1. The germline V gene encodes CDR1 LGHNA and CDR2 YNFKEQ. CDR3 length: 17 amino acids. Trimming took 0 bases from V and 11 from J; bases not matched to a gene: 16. The DNA for the CDR3 is TGTGCCAGCAGCCAAGAATCCGACAGGGCCTCACGGCAGACCCAGCATTTT. This codes for CASSQESDRASRQTQHF.

The chain joins TRBV18 to TRBJ1-5; weak D call: TRBD1 (6 bases). V was pared by 3 bases and J by 7 bases, with 10 bases between. The CDR3 has 13 amino acids. CDR1 is KGHSH, CDR2 LQKENI, per germline. This CDR3 is CASSPDRIQPQHF. The CDR3 coding sequence is TGTGCCAGCTCACCCGACAGGATCCAGCCCCAGCATTTT.

The chain recombines TRBV7-2 with TRBJ1-1; D is ambiguous. There are 14 residues in the CDR3. V lost 9 bases and J lost 3, with 17 bases in between. CDR1 SGHTA and CDR2 FQGNSA come from the germline V gene. CDR3 nucleotide sequence: TGTGCCAGTAAAAGGATAGGGTTGGACACTGAAGCTTTCTTT. As protein: CASKRIGLDTEAFF.

CDR3 protein: CASSPAYEQYF. DNA for the CDR3: TGTGCCAGCAGCCCGGCGTACGAGCAGTACTTC. The J gene is TRBJ2-7, the V gene TRBV6-2 or TRBV6-3; D uncertain. The V gene lost 6 bases and the J gene lost 4 bases, with 7 bases spanning the gap. The length of the CDR3 is 11 residues. Germline lookup yields CDR1 MNHEY and CDR2 SVGEGT.

The chain uses TRBV9 and TRBJ2-1; weak D call: TRBD2 (6 bases). V was cut by 4 bases and J by 7 bases, with 18 bases left in between. Looked up from germline, CDR1 is SGDLS and CDR2 is YYNGEE. The CDR3 is made up of 15 amino acids. The CDR3, as DNA: TGTGCCAGCAGCCTAGCGATAGGAGGGAGTAATGAGCAGTTCTTC. Translated, it gives CASSLAIGGSNEQFF.

CDR3 nucleotides: TGTGCCAGCAGTTTAGGGACGGGCTATGGCTACACCTTC. Its protein is CASSLGTGYGYTF. The chain employs TRBV27 and TRBJ1-2; possible D gene TRBD1, 5 bases. The CDR3 runs to 13 residues. The germline V gene has CDR1 MNHEY and CDR2 SMNVEV (reference sequence). The ends were cut back, 2 bases at V and 4 bases at J, with 8 bases in the middle.

V gene TRBV28 combines with J gene TRBJ2-7; the D is unclear. Trimming stripped 5 bases from V and 0 bases from J, with 14 bases between. Germline CDR1 MDHEN, CDR2 SYDVKM. The CDR3 has 15 amino acids. The CDR3 region is CASSTPRSSSYEQYF. The DNA for the CDR3 is TGTGCCAGCAGTACCCCCCGGAGCTCCTCCTACGAGCAGTACTTC.

The chain combines TRBV6-5 with TRBJ2-5, with D perhaps given as TRBD1 or TRBD2 (5 bases each). CDR3 length equals 13 residues. V was pared by 7 bases and J by 5 bases, with 14 bases between. The germline gives CDR1 MNHEY, CDR2 SVGAGI. The CDR3 spells CASNLRGSETQYF. The CDR3 DNA sequence: TGTGCCAGCAATCTGAGGGGATCGGAGACCCAGTACTTC.

The CDR3 nucleotides read TGTGCCAGCAGCTTATTAATTACGACCGAATCCGTAGGCTACACCTTC. This encodes CASSLLITTESVGYTF. This chain connects TRBV5-4 to TRBJ1-2; D gene unclear. Germline V CDR1 and CDR2: SGHNT, YYREEE (reference sequence). V gave up 2 bases and J gave up 8 bases, with 22 bases separating them. This CDR3 is built from 16 residues.

The gene calls are TRBV11-2 and TRBJ1-5, with D perhaps TRBD1 (6 bases). CDR1 is SGHAT and CDR2 is FQNNGV in the germline V gene. The CDR3 loop spans 15 amino acids. V shed 8 bases and J shed 0 bases, with 14 bases lying between them. The CDR3 DNA follows: TGTGCCAGCTCAACAGGGCTTAATAGCAATCAGCCCCAGCATTTT. Its translation: CASSTGLNSNQPQHF.